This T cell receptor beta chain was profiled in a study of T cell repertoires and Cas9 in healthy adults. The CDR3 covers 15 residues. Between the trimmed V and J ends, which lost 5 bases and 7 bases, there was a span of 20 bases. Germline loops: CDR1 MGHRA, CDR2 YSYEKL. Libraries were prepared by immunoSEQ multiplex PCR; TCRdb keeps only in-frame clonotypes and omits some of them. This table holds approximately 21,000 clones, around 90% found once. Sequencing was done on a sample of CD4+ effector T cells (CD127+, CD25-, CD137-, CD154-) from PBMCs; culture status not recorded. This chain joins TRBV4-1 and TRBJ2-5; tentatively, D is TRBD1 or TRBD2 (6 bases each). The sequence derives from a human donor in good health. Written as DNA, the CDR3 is TGCGCCAGCAGCAACGGGGGTTGGGGGCCGGGGACCCAGTACTTC. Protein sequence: CASSNGGWGPGTQYF.